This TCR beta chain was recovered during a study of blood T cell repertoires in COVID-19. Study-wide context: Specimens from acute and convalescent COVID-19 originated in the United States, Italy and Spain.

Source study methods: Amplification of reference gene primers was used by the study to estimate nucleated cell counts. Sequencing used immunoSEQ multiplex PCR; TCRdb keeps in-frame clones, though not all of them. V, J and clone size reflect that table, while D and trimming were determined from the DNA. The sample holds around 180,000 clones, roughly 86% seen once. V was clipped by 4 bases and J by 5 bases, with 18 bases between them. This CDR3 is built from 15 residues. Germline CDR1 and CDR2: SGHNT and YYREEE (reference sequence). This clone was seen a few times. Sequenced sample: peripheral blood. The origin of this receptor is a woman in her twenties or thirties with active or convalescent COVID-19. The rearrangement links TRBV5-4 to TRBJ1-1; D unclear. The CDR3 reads CASSPSPRVSTEAFF. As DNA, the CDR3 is TGTGCCAGCAGCCCCTCCCCGAGGGTGTCGACTGAAGCTTTCTTT.